This passage covers 26 T cell receptor beta chains from one sample sequenced in a study of OX40 agonist ivuxolimab in advanced cancers. TCRdb's copy holds only in-frame clones and misses some; the assay was immunoSEQ multiplex PCR. The repertoire holds about 83,000 clones, roughly 83% seen once, with under 8% in the top ten. Sequenced here: CD4+ or CD8+ T cells sorted from blood, sampled in a trial of the OX40 agonist ivuxolimab. Receptors originate from an adult with an advanced solid tumor such as melanoma, head and neck, liver or kidney cancer.

This clone was detected only a few times. The chain has TRBV14 and TRBJ1-1; D is uncertain. The length of the CDR3 is 11 residues. The germline CDR1 and CDR2 sequences are SGHDN and FVKESK. The V and J ends lost 4 bases and 5 bases respectively, with 5 bases between them. In nucleotides, the CDR3 is TGTGCCAGCAGCCCGATAACTGAAGCTTTCTTT. It codes for CASSPITEAFF.

The gene calls are TRBV7-8 and TRBJ2-1; D is perhaps TRBD2 (6 bases). V was pared by 5 bases and J by 10 bases, with 15 bases between. Germline-derived CDR1 and CDR2 are SGHVS and FQNEAQ. The CDR3 consists of 13 residues. DNA for the CDR3: TGTGCCAGCAGCCCCCTGACCGGGGGAGAGCAGTTCTTC. Its translation: CASSPLTGGEQFF.

The chain is built from TRBV4-3 and TRBJ1-1, with D possibly being TRBD1 (6 bases). CDR1 LGHNA and CDR2 YSLEER come from the germline V gene. This CDR3 spans 15 amino acids. V was trimmed by 4 bases and J by 1 base, leaving 13 bases between them. The CDR3 reads CASSPSRGANTEAFF. CDR3 nucleotide sequence: TGCGCCAGCAGCCCGAGCAGGGGAGCGAACACTGAAGCTTTCTTT.

This clone was seen more than once but under ten times. V gene TRBV10-1 combines with J gene TRBJ2-2, with D maybe TRBD2 (6 bases). CDR3 length: 14 amino acids. The ends were cut back, 1 base at V and 6 bases at J, with 9 bases in the middle. Germline CDR1 and CDR2: WNHNN and SYGVQD (reference sequence). CDR3 coding DNA: TGCGCCAGCAGTGAGTGGCGGGGACCCGGGGAGCTGTTTTTT. Residues: CASSEWRGPGELFF.

J is TRBJ1-1 and V is TRBV19; 10 bases align to TRBD1. CDR3 length: 17 residues. Germline V gene lookup returns CDR1 LNHDA and CDR2 SQIVND (reference sequence). J gave up 4 bases and V 6 bases, and 14 bases lay outside the gene matches. CDR3 region: CASSLSGTGAGGTEAFF. The CDR3 region has the DNA TGTGCCAGTAGCTTATCCGGGACAGGGGCGGGAGGCACTGAAGCTTTCTTT. Together with reference TRBV19 and TRBJ1-1, the CDR3 gives the full variable domain: DGGITQSPKYLFRKEGQNVTLSCEQNLNHDAMYWYRQDPGQGLRLIYYSQIVNDFQKGDIAEGYSVSREKKESFPLTVTSAQKNPTAFYLCASSLSGTGAGGTEAFFGQGTRLTVV.

This chain joins TRBV7-2 and TRBJ2-3, with TRBD2 matching 11 bases. Germline lookup yields CDR1 SGHTA and CDR2 FQGNSA. V shed 6 bases, J shed 6 bases, and the junction held 5 bases outside the gene matches. The CDR3 sequence is 14 residues long. The CDR3 nucleotides are TGTGCCAGCAGTCTAGCGGGGGGTTGGGATACGCAGTATTTT. It yields the protein CASSLAGGWDTQYF.

In this sample, this clone turned up once. The genes are TRBV20-1 and TRBJ2-7; D is possibly TRBD2 (5 bases). V was cut by 5 bases and J by 6 bases, with 11 bases left in between. The CDR3 extends over 11 amino acids. Germline CDR1 reads DFQATT; CDR2 reads SNEGSKA (reference sequence). CDR3 protein: CSALGNPEQYF. Written as DNA, the CDR3 is TGCAGTGCTCTCGGGAATCCCGAGCAGTACTTC.

In its sample, this clone was seen once. The chain uses TRBV6-5 and TRBJ1-1, with no clear D. Germline V gene sequence: CDR1 MNHEY, CDR2 SVGAGI. Trimming cost V 6 bases and J 0 bases, with 14 bases left between them. This CDR3 is 15 amino acids long. Written as DNA, the CDR3 is TGTGCCAGCAGCGAGACTCTCCGCATGAACACTGAAGCTTTCTTT. Protein: CASSETLRMNTEAFF.

The chain is built from TRBV19 and TRBJ2-1; D may correspond to TRBD1 or TRBD2 (5 bases each). V was pared by 2 bases and J by 0 bases, with 8 bases between. The CDR3 sequence is 15 residues long. CDR1 LNHDA and CDR2 SQIVND come from the germline V gene (reference sequence). Here the CDR3 DNA reads TGTGCCAGTAGTATATGGGGGAGCTCCTACAATGAGCAGTTCTTC. Its protein product is CASSIWGSSYNEQFF.

The count of this clone is one. The chain employs TRBV29-1 and TRBJ2-7, with D possibly called TRBD1 or TRBD2 (5 bases each). This CDR3 comprises 11 residues. V lost 6 bases to trimming and J lost 3 bases, with 9 bases between them. Germline V gene lookup returns CDR1 SQVTM and CDR2 ANQGSEA. CDR3 nucleotide sequence: TGCAGCGTGTGGGACGGCTACGAGCAGTACTTC. As protein: CSVWDGYEQYF.

For this clone: One end of the junction fails to match germline, which may point to a read error. The chain uses TRBV7-9 and TRBJ2-1; D call uncertain. CDR3 length equals 11 residues. From germline, CDR1 is SEHNR and CDR2 FQNEAQ (reference sequence). In DNA form, the CDR3 reads TGTGCCAGCAGCTTATGGCCCATTTTCGTCTTC. It translates to CASSLWPIFVF.

The chain is built from TRBV19 and TRBJ1-1; tentatively, D is TRBD1 (6 bases). Trimming took off 7 bases at V and 1 base at J, with 19 bases between the two ends. CDR1 LNHDA and CDR2 SQIVND come from the germline V gene (reference sequence). This CDR3 is 16 amino acids long. The CDR3 nucleotides are TGTGCCAGTACCGTCGCGGGGCAGGGGCCGAACACTGAAGCTTTCTTT. Translation gives CASTVAGQGPNTEAFF.

Regarding this clone: One end of the junction varies from germline; a read error may be responsible. This rearrangement joins TRBV11-2 to TRBJ2-7, with 10 bases matching TRBD1. Germline lookup yields CDR1 SGHAT and CDR2 FQNNGV. This CDR3 has 14 residues. CDR3 DNA sequence: TGTGCCAGCAGCTTATCGGGAGGACCGGGACAGGGGAACTTC. Protein sequence: CASSLSGGPGQGNF.

This clone was observed a handful of times. The CDR3 reads CASSPGGNRNQPQHF. The CDR3 DNA reads as TGTGCCAGCAGCCCAGGAGGGAATCGCAATCAGCCCCAGCATTTT. The chain recombines TRBV7-2 with TRBJ1-5; no clear D gene. Germline values: CDR1 SGHTA, CDR2 FQGNSA. The CDR3 runs to 15 residues. Trimming took off 5 bases at V and 2 bases at J, with 13 bases between the two ends.

V usage is TRBV28 and J usage is TRBJ1-2, with TRBD1 identical over 8 bases. Losses at the gene ends were 7 bases for V and 6 bases for J; bases not matched to a gene: 10. There are 14 residues in the CDR3. CDR1 and CDR2 (germline): MDHEN, SYDVKM. CDR3 protein: CASIRGQASNGYTF. The CDR3, as DNA: TGTGCCAGCATTAGGGGACAGGCTTCCAATGGCTACACCTTC.

The chain employs TRBV7-6 and TRBJ1-5; 7 bases map to TRBD1. The V segment lost 3 bases and the J segment 2 bases; nucleotides outside the gene matches: 10. In germline, CDR1 is SGHVS, CDR2 FNYEAQ. This CDR3 has 17 amino acids. The DNA of the CDR3 is TGTGCCAGCAGCTTGTTCCCGGGACAGAGCTGCAATCAGCCCCAGCATTTT. This translates into CASSLFPGQSCNQPQHF.

This chain links TRBV6-5 with TRBJ1-6, with D uncertain. V dropped 0 bases and J dropped 9 bases, with 15 bases sitting between them. Germline CDR1 reads MNHEY; CDR2 reads SVGAGI. The CDR3 length is 16 residues. CDR3 bases: TGTGCCAGCAGTTACTCGCGCCGATCCCCAGTTTCACCCCTCCACTTT. Translating it yields CASSYSRRSPVSPLHF.

The rearrangement joins TRBV7-8 to TRBJ2-1, with D maybe TRBD2 (6 bases). Germline assignment: CDR1 SGHVS and CDR2 FQNEAQ. The CDR3 loop spans 11 amino acids. Trimming pared 5 bases from V and 14 bases from J, leaving 13 bases between. CDR3 nucleotide sequence: TGTGCCAGCAGCCTAGGGACTCCGGAGTTCTTC. Amino acids: CASSLGTPEFF.

The V gene is TRBV14, the J gene TRBJ2-3, with 8 bases matching TRBD2. There are 14 residues in the CDR3. CDR1 is SGHDN and CDR2 is FVKESK in the germline V gene. Trimming at V came to 4 bases and at J to 11 bases, leaving 11 bases not matched to a gene. The DNA for the CDR3 is TGTGCCAGCAGCCCCGGGACTAGTGGGATCGGGCAGTATTTT. Its protein product is CASSPGTSGIGQYF.

The chain has TRBV14 and TRBJ1-3, with no clear D. Germline V gene data show CDR1 as SGHDN and CDR2 as FVKESK. Trimming removed 2 bases from V and 4 bases from J, with 18 bases in between. This CDR3 region has 17 residues. The CDR3 DNA follows: TGTGCCAGCAGCCAATGGGTCCACGGGAGGGAGGGAAACACCATATATTTT. Translation: CASSQWVHGREGNTIYF.

This chain joins TRBV6-1 and TRBJ1-5; D gene uncertain. The CDR3 is 16 amino acids. CDR1 and CDR2 from the germline V gene are MNHNS and SASEGT. V lost 1 base and J lost 2, with 12 bases in between. The DNA for the CDR3 is TGTGCCAGCAGTGAAGGTCTCGGGGTCGGCAATCAGCCCCAGCATTTT. Its protein is CASSEGLGVGNQPQHF.

The chain has TRBV5-1 and TRBJ1-6; a possible D gene is TRBD1 (5 bases). V shed 0 bases and J shed 8 bases, with 9 bases lying between them. Germline CDR1 reads SGHRS; CDR2 reads YFSETQ. This CDR3 has 14 amino acids. CDR3 DNA sequence: TGCGCCAGCAGCTTGGAATCGGGGGATTCACCCCTCCACTTT. Translating gives CASSLESGDSPLHF.

The CDR3 region is CASSPGRGKYEQYF. As DNA, the CDR3 is TGTGCCAGCAGCCCGGGGAGGGGAAAGTACGAGCAGTACTTC. The chain joins TRBV6-6 to TRBJ2-7, with TRBD2 identical over 7 bases. This CDR3 spans 14 amino acids. The ends lost 6 bases at V and 4 bases at J; junction bases unmatched: 9. Germline CDR1 is MNHNY and CDR2 is SVGAGI (reference sequence).

This chain joins TRBV7-2 and TRBJ2-3; 11 bases are a match to TRBD2. V gave up 3 bases and J gave up 3 bases; unmatched junction bases: 8. CDR3 size: 17 residues. Per germline, CDR1 SGHTA and CDR2 FQGNSA. CDR3 sequence: CASSFRLAGSRTDTQYF. The CDR3, as DNA: TGTGCCAGCAGCTTCCGACTAGCGGGGTCCCGGACAGATACGCAGTATTTT.

The V call is TRBV6-1, the J call TRBJ1-5, with D hard to call. Trimming stripped 11 bases from V and 0 bases from J, with 14 bases between. The CDR3 runs 14 residues. Germline CDR1 and CDR2: MNHNS and SASEGT. CDR3 amino acids: CAGAPASSNQPQHF. In DNA form, the CDR3 reads TGTGCCGGCGCCCCGGCGAGTAGCAATCAGCCCCAGCATTTT.

The genes are TRBV27 and TRBJ2-2; unclear D gene. This CDR3 has 15 amino acids. V was cut by 6 bases and J by 4 bases, with 15 bases left in between. CDR1 is MNHEY, CDR2 SMNVEV, per germline (reference sequence). Written as DNA, the CDR3 is TGTGCCAGCAGAACCGTCGCGCTTGCCACCGGGGAGCTGTTTTTT. This codes for CASRTVALATGELFF.